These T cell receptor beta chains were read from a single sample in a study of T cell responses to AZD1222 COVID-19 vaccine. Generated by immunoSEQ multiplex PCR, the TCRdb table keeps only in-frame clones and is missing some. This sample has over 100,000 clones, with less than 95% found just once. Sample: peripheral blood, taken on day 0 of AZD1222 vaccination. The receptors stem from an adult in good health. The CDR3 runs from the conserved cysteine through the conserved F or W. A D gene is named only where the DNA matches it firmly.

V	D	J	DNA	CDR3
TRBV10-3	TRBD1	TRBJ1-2	TGTGCCATCAGTGACAAAAACACGGACAGGGCGGGCTATGGCTACACCTTC	CAISDKNTDRAGYGYTF
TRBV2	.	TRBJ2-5	TGTGCCAGCAGTCTCCACTACCGAGGGGTCCAAGAGACCCAGTACTTC	CASSLHYRGVQETQYF
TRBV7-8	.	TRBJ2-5	TGTGCCAGCAGCTTAGACTCTGGGAGCCAGTACTTC	CASSLDSGSQYF
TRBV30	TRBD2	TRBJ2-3	TGTGCCTGGAGTGCGCTAGCGGGCTGGGGTACGCAGTATTTT	CAWSALAGWGTQYF
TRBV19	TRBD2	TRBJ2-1	TGTGCCAGTAGTCCGACGACTAGCGGGGGGGGCAATGAGCAGTTCTTC	CASSPTTSGGGNEQFF
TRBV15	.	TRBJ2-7	TGTGCCACCAGCAGAGACCCCGGCCATACCTACGAGCAGTACTTC	CATSRDPGHTYEQYF
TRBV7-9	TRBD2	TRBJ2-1	TGTGCCAGCAGCTTAGAAGCTACTAGCGCAACCTACAATGAGCAGTTCTTC	CASSLEATSATYNEQFF
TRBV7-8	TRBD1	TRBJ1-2	TGTGCCAGCAGCACAGGGACAGGACTTTCTTGGAACTATGGCTACACCTTC	CASSTGTGLSWNYGYTF
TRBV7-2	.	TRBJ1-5	TGTGCCAGCAGCTTATTGTCAGGCAATCAGCCCCAGCATTTT	CASSLLSGNQPQHF
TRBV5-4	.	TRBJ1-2	TGTGCCAGCAGCTTGGCAGGCAGGAACTATGGCTACACCTTC	CASSLAGRNYGYTF
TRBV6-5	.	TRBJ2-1	TGTGCCAGCAGAGGGGGAAGCTCCTACAATGAGCAGTTCTTC	CASRGGSSYNEQFF